These T cell receptor beta chains were read from a single sample in a study of spatial heterogeneity in lung cancer. MiXCR was run by TCRdb on the 5' RACE reads, yielding one entry per CDR3 protein. The table records roughly 5,000 distinct CDR3 sequences, 3% to 5% of them present only once. The sample in question was normal lung tissue next to the tumor, obtained at surgery. The receptors stem from a male donor with early-stage non-small cell lung cancer. CDR3s include the opening cysteine and the closing phenylalanine or tryptophan. The order of the fields is V gene, CDR3 length, clone size, J gene, D gene, CDR3 protein, CDR3 DNA. A D gene is named only where the DNA matches it firmly. Sizes are listed as once, few, many, or a class for an expanded clone.

TRBV12-3/TRBV12-4	14	many	TRBJ2-1	TRBD1	CASYRDRGPNEQFF	TGTGCCAGCTACCGGGACAGGGGCCCCAATGAGCAGTTCTTC
TRBV28	16	many	TRBJ1-2	-	CASSFSRRRGNYGYTF	TGTGCCAGCAGTTTTTCTCGGAGAAGGGGTAACTATGGCTACACCTTC
TRBV6-1	14	many	TRBJ2-4	-	CASSEREAKNIQYF	TGTGCCAGCAGTGAAAGGGAAGCCAAAAACATTCAGTACTTC
TRBV20-1	13	medium-sized	TRBJ2-7	-	CSASHREDYEQYF	TGCAGTGCTAGTCACAGGGAAGACTACGAGCAGTACTTC
TRBV20-1	15	many	TRBJ2-7	-	CSARDQSRGGYEQYF	TGCAGTGCTAGAGATCAGAGTAGGGGGGGATACGAGCAGTACTTC
TRBV13	14	many	TRBJ2-7	TRBD2	CASSLWGTRPEQYF	TGTGCCAGCAGTCTTTGGGGGACTAGGCCCGAGCAGTACTTC
TRBV5-1	14	medium-sized	TRBJ2-3	-	CASSLGTCTDTQYF	TGCGCCAGCAGCCTAGGGACCTGCACAGATACGCAGTATTTT
TRBV29-1	13	medium-sized	TRBJ1-1	-	CSVARDLNTEAFF	TGCAGCGTGGCCCGGGACCTTAACACTGAAGCTTTCTTT
TRBV19	15	many	TRBJ1-3	TRBD1	CASSPTGAITDTIYF	TGTGCCAGTAGTCCTACAGGGGCAATTACCGACACCATATATTTT
TRBV2	14	many	TRBJ2-1	TRBD2	CASSASGVYNEQFF	TGTGCCAGCAGTGCTAGCGGGGTATACAATGAGCAGTTCTTC